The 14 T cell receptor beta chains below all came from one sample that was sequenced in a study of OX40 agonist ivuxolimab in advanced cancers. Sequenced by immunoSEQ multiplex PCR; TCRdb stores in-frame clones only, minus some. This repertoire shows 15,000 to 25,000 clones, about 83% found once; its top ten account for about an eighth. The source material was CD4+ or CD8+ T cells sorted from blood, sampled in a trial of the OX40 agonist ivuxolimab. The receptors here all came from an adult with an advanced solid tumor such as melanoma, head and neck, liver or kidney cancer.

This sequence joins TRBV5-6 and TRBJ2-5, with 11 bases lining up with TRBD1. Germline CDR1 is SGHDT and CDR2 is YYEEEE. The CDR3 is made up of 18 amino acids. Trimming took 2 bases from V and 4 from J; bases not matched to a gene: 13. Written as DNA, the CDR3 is TGTGCCAGCAGCTTTGGGACAGGGGGGCGAGGAGGAGGAGAGACCCAGTACTTC. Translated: CASSFGTGGRGGGETQYF.

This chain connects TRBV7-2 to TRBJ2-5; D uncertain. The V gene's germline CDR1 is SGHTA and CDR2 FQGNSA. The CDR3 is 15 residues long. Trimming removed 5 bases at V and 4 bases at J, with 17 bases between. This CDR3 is CASSQMTGRLETQYF. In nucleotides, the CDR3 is TGTGCCAGCAGCCAGATGACCGGAAGATTAGAGACCCAGTACTTC.

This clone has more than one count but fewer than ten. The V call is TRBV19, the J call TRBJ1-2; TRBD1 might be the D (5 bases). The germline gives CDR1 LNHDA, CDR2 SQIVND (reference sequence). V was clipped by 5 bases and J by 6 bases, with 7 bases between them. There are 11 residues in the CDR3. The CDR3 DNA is TGTGCCAGTAGTGCGGGGGATGGCTACACCTTC. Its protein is CASSAGDGYTF. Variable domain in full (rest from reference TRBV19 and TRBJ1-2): DGGITQSPKYLFRKEGQNVTLSCEQNLNHDAMYWYRQDPGQGLRLIYYSQIVNDFQKGDIAEGYSVSREKKESFPLTVTSAQKNPTAFYLCASSAGDGYTFGSGTRLTVV.

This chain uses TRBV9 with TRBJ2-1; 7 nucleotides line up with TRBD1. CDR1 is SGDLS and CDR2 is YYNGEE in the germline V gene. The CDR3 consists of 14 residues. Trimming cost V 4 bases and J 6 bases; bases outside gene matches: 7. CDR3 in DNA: TGTGCCAGCAGCCAGGGACAGCCCAGCAATGAGCAGTTCTTC. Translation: CASSQGQPSNEQFF.

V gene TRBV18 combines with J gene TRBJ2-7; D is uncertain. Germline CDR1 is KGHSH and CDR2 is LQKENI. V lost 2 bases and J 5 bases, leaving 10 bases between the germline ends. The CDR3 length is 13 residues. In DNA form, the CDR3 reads TGTGCCAGCTCACCAGGGTTTAACGACGAGCAGTACTTC. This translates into CASSPGFNDEQYF. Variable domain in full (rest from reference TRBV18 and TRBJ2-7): NAGVMQNPRHLVRRRGQEARLRCSPMKGHSHVYWYRQLPEEGLKFMVYLQKENIIDESGMPKERFSAEFPKEGPSILRIQQVVRGDSAAYFCASSPGFNDEQYFGPGTRLTVT.

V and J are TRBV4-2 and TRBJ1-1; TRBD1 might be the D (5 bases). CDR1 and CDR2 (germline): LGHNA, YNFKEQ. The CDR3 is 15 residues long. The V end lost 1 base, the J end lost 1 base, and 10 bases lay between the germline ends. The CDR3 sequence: CASSQVRGRNTEAFF. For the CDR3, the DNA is TGTGCCAGCAGCCAAGTTCGGGGCCGGAACACTGAAGCTTTCTTT.

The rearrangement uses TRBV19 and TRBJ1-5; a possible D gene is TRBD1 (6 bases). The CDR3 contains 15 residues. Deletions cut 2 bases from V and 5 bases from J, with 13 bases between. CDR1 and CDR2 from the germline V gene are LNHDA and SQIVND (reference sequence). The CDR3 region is CASSITGRGHQPQHF. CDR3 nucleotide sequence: TGTGCCAGTAGTATAACGGGCCGGGGGCATCAGCCCCAGCATTTT.

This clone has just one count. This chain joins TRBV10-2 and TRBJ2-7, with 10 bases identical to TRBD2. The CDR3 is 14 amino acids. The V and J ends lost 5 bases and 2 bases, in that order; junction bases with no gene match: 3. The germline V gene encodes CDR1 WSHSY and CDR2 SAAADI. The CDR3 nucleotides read TGCGCCAGCAGTCCAGCGGGAGGGCCCTACGAGCAGTACTTC. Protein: CASSPAGGPYEQYF.

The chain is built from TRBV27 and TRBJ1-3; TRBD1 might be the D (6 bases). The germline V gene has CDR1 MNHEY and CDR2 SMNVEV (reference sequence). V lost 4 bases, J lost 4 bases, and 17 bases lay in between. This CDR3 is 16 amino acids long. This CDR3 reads CASSYKWTERGNTIYF. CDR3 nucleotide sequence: TGTGCCAGCAGTTATAAATGGACAGAAAGGGGAAACACCATATATTTT.

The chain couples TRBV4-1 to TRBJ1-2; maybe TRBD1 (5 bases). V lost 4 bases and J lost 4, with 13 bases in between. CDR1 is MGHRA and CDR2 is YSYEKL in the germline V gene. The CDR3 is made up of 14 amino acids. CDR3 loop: CASSPLQGVYGYTF. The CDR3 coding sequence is TGCGCCAGCAGCCCCCTGCAGGGTGTCTATGGCTACACCTTC.

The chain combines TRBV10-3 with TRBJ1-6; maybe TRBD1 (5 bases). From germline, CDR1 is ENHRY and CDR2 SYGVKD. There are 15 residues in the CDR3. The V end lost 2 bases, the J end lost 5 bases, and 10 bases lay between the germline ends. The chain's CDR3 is CAISELGADNSPLHF. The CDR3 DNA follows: TGTGCCATCAGTGAGCTTGGGGCAGATAATTCACCCCTCCACTTT.

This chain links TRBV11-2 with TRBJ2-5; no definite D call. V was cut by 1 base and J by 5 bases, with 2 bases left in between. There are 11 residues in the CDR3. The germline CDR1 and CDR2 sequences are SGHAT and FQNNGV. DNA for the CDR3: TGTGCCAGCAGCTTAGGGGAGACCCAGTACTTC. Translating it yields CASSLGETQYF.

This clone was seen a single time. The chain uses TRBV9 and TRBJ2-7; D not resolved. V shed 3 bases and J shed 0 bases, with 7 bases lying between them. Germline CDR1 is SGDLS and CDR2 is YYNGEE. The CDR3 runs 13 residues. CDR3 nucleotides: TGTGCCAGCAGCGAAGCGAGCTCCTACGAGCAGTACTTC. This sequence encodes CASSEASSYEQYF.

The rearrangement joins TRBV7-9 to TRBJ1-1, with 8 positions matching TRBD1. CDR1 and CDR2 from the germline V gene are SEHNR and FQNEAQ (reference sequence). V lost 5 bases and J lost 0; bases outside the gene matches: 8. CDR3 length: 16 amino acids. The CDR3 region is CASSPTGGRMNTEAFF. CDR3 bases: TGTGCCAGCAGCCCCACAGGGGGTAGGATGAACACTGAAGCTTTCTTT. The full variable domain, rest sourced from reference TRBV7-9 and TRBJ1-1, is DTGVSQNPRHKITKRGQNVTFRCDPISEHNRLYWYRQTLGQGPEFLTYFQNEAQLEKSRLLSDRFSAERPKGSFSTLEIQRTEQGDSAMYLCASSPTGGRMNTEAFFGQGTRLTVV.